This T cell receptor (beta chain) was profiled in a study of cytomegalovirus exposure and HLA in healthy donors. Study overall: One earlier analysis, a look at approximately 190 million T cells, found some 100 million unique TCR beta sequences. Most donors, 70% to 85% of roughly 400 genotyped, fell in the Caucasian-associated ancestry cluster.

This clone was counted between two and nine times. Its specificity is unknown. Study conclusions and caveats: Later work found that TCR association rates differed between HLA loci; DRB1 had the most and HLA-C the fewest. Cytomegalovirus status, reportedly, was diagnosed with high specificity and sensitivity by the classifier.

PCR primers comprised 60 Vbeta and 13 Jbeta primers. Assay: immunoSEQ multiplex PCR; the TCRdb copy retains only in-frame clones and omits some. The table records about 150,000 clones, approximately 80% of them present only once. Trimming removed 2 bases from V and 6 bases from J; junction bases left unmatched: 9. CDR3 length equals 17 residues. Germline CDR1 KGHSH, CDR2 LQKENI. The chain combines TRBV18 with TRBJ1-6; TRBD1 matches at 8 bases. The TCR was taken from a woman in her forties in good health and CMV-seropositive. Sequenced material: PBMCs. CDR3 sequence (DNA): TGTGCCAGCTCACCAAAGGCAGGGGGCAGCTCTAATTCACCCCTCCACTTT. Its protein product is CASSPKAGGSSNSPLHF.